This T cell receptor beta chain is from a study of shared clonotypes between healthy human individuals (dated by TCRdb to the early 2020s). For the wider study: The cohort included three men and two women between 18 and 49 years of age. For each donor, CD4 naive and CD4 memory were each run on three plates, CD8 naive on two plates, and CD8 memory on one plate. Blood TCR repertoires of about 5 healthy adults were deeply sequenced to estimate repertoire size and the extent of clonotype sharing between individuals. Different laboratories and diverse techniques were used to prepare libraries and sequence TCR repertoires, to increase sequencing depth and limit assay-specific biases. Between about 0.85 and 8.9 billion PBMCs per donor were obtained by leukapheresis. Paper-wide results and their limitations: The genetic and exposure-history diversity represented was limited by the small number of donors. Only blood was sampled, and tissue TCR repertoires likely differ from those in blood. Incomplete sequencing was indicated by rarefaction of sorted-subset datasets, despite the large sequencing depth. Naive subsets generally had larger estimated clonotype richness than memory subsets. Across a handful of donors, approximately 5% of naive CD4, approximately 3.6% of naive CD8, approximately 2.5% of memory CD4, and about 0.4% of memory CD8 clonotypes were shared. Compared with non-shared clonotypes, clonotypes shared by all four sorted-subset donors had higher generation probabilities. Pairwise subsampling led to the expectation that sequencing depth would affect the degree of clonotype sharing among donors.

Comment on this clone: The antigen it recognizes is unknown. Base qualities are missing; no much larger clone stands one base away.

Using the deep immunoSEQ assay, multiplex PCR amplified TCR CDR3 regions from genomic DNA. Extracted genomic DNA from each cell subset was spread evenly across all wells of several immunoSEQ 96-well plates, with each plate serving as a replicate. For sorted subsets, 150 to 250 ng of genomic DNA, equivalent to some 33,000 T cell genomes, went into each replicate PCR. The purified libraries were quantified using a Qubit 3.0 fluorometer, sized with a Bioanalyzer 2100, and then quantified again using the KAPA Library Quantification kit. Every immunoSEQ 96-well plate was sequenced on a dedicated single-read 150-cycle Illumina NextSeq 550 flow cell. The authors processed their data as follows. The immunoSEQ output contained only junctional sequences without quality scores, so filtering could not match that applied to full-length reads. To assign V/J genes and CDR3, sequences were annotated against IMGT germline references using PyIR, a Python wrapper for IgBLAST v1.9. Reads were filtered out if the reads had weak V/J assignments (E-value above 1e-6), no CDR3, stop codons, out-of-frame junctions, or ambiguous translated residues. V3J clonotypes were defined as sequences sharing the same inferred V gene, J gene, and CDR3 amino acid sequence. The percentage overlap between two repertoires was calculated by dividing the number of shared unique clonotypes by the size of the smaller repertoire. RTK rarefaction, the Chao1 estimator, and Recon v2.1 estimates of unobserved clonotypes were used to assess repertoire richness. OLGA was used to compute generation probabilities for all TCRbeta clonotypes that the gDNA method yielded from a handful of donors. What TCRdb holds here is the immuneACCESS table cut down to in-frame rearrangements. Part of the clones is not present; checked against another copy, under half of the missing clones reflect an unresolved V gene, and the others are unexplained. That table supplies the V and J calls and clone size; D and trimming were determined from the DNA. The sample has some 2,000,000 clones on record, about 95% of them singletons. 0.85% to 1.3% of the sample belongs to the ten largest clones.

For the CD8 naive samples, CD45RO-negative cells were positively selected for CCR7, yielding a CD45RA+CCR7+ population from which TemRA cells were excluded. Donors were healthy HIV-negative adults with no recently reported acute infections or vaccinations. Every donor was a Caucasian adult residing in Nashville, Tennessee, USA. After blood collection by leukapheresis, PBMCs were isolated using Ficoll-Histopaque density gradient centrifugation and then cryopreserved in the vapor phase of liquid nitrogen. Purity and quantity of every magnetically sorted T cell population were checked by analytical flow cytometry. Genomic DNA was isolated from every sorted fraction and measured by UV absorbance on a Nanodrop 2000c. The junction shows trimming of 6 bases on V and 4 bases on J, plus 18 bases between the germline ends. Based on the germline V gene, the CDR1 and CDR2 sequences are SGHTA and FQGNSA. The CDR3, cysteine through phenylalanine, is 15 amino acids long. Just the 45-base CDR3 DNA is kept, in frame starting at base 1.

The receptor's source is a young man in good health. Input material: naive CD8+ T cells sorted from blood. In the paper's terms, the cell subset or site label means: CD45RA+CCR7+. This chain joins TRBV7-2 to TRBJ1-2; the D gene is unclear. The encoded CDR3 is CASSQVSALGYGYTF. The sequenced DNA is TGTGCCAGCAGTCAGGTATCAGCCCTTGGCTATGGCTACACCTTC.